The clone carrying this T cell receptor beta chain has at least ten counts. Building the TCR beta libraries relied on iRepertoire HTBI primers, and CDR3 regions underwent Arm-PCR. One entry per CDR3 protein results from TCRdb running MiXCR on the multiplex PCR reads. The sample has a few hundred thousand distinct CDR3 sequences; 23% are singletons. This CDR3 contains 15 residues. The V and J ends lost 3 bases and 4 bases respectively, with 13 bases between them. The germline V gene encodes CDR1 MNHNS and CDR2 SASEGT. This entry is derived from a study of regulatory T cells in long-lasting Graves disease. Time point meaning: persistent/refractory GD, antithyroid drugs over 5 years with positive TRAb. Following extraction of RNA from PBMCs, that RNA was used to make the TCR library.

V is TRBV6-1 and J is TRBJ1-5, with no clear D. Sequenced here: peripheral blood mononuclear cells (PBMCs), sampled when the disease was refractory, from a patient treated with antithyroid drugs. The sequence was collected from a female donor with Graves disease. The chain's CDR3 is CASSEVRDRNQPQHF. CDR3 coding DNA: TGTGCCAGCAGTGAGGTGCGGGATCGGAATCAGCCCCAGCATTTT.